This T cell receptor (beta chain) derives from a study of cytomegalovirus exposure and HLA in healthy donors. Study-wide results and limits: A later analysis reportedly identified an Asian-associated ancestry cluster as carrying fewer N-insertions than the approximately 620-donor mean. DRB1 showed the most TCR associations and HLA-C the fewest in a later analysis, as rates varied by HLA locus. TCR beta sequences reportedly predicted most subjects' HLA-A and HLA-B alleles accurately.

Germline CDR1 SGHVS, CDR2 FQNEAQ. This CDR3 is 13 amino acids long. Trimming took 2 bases from V and 4 from J, leaving 8 bases between them. Remarks on this clone: Antigen: not known.

PCR primers comprised 60 Vbeta and 13 Jbeta primers. The method was immunoSEQ multiplex PCR; TCRdb's version includes in-frame clones alone and lacks a portion of them. This table holds tens of thousands of clones, 78% found once. Sequenced sample: PBMCs. This TCR was recovered from a woman aged 40 to 49 in good health and CMV-seronegative. The chain uses TRBV7-8 and TRBJ1-1; TRBD1 might be the D (5 bases). CDR3 DNA sequence: TGTGCCAGCAGCTTACGGGGGGGCACTGAAGCTTTCTTT. Its translation is CASSLRGGTEAFF.